The clone carrying this T cell receptor beta chain was seen many times. Its antigen is not identified. There are 13 residues in the CDR3. Looked up from germline, CDR1 is MGHDK and CDR2 is SYGVNS. Deletions cut 4 bases from V and 2 bases from J, with 9 bases between. These data are taken from a study of CD8 T cells in ankylosing spondylitis. Study results and caveats: Reportedly, significant enrichment of disease-linked clones occurred in matched ankylosing spondylitis synovial fluid. Reactive arthritis synovial fluid and blood previously showed some of these motif variants. Apparently characteristic of ankylosing spondylitis blood was a TCR beta motif (under ten highly homologous variants).

TCRdb recomputed calls from the 5' RACE reads with MiXCR, one row per CDR3 protein. The profile shows around 180,000 distinct CDR3 sequences, around a sixth of them singletons. The rearrangement joins TRBV25-1 to TRBJ2-7; D ambiguous. The TCR was taken from a male donor aged 10-35 years with ankylosing spondylitis or in good health (not recorded which). The source material was blood, either unsorted or a sorted T cell fraction (not recorded which). The CDR3 region has the DNA TGTGCCAGCAGTGCCCACCCCGCCTACGAGCAGTACTTC. Amino acids: CASSAHPAYEQYF.